The present entry profiles one T cell receptor (beta chain) with its context. The antigen is not known. TCRdb re-called the reads through MiXCR, storing one row per CDR3 protein. The table shows some 150,000 distinct CDR3 sequences, with around 20% occurring only once. Trimming took off 2 bases at V and 5 bases at J, with 10 bases between the two ends. The germline V gene has CDR1 SGHNT and CDR2 YYREEE (reference sequence). The CDR3 loop spans 13 amino acids. The data belong to a study of T cell repertoires in cytomegalovirus infection. Overall study: CMV infection plus the matching HLA type was flagged by public TCR beta signatures.

Study-wide results and caveats: Adding up the frequency of public TCR beta families identified people who carried CMV plus the relevant HLA. There were HLA-C-restricted CMV-specific TCR beta clonotypes dominating the ex vivo response.

The chain has TRBV5-4 and TRBJ2-5, with a tentative D call TRBD2 (5 bases). The sequenced sample consisted of PBMCs. The sequence came from a human donor in good health (CMV status not recorded). Some clones in this sample may be carry-over from other donors' samples. This CDR3 is CASSFQREETQYF. The CDR3 bases are TGTGCCAGCAGCTTTCAGAGGGAGGAGACCCAGTACTTC.